What follows describes a single T cell receptor beta chain. This sample is drawn from a study of blood T cell repertoires in COVID-19. Background on the study: COVID-19 samples collected from the United States, Italy and Spain covered acute and convalescent phases.

The table came from immunoSEQ multiplex PCR; TCRdb's copy has only in-frame clones and leaves some out. The sample yields some 97,000 clones, 70% to 90% seen once. The CDR3 has 18 residues. The chain is built from TRBV1 and TRBJ2-7; the table names TRBD2, a call not compared with the DNA. TRBV1 is tagged as a pseudogene. The receptor was derived from a woman aged 60 to 75 with acute or convalescent COVID-19. The sequencing input was peripheral blood. The CDR3 DNA reads as TGCACCAGCAGCCAAGGGCTTAGCGGGAGGGCGACGAAGTACGAGCAGTACGTC. Encoded protein: CTSSQGLSGRATKYEQYV.